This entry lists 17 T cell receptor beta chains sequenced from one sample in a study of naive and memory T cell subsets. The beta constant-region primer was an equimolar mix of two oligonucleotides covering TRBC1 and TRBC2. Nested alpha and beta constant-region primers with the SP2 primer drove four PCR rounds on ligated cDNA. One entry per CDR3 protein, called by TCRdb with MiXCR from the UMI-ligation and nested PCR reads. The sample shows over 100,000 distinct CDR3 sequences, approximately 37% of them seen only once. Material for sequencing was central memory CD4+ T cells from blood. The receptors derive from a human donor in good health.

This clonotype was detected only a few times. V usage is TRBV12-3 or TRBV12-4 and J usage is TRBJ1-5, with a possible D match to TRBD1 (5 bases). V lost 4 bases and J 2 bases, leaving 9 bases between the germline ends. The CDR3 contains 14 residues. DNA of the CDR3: TGTGCCAGCAGTTCGCAGGGAGGCAATCAGCCCCAGCATTTT. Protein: CASSSQGGNQPQHF.

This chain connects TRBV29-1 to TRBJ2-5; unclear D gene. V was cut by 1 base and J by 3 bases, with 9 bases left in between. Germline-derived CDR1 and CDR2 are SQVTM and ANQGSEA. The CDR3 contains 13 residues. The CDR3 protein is CSVEVFRKETQYF. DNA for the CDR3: TGCAGCGTTGAAGTTTTCAGGAAAGAGACCCAGTACTTC.

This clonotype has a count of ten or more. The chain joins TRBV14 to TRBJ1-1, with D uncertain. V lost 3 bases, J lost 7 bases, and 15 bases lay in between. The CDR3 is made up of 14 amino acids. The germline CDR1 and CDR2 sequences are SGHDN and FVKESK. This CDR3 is CASSQPMRGNEAFF. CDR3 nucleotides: TGTGCCAGCAGCCAGCCCATGAGAGGGAATGAAGCTTTCTTT.

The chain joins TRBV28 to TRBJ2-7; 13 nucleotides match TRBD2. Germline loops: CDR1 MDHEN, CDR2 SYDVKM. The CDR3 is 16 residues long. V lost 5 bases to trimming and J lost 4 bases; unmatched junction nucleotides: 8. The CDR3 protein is CASSGGLAGVWYEQYF. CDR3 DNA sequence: TGTGCCAGCAGTGGAGGACTAGCGGGAGTATGGTACGAGCAGTACTTC.

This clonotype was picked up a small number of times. The CDR3 here is CASSPKVGVYEQYF. For the CDR3, the DNA is TGTGCCAGCAGCCCGAAGGTGGGGGTCTACGAGCAGTACTTC. This sequence joins TRBV7-9 and TRBJ2-7; the D gene could be TRBD1 or TRBD2 (5 bases each). Germline-derived CDR1 and CDR2 are SEHNR and FQNEAQ (reference sequence). The CDR3 is 14 residues long. V was pared by 5 bases and J by 3 bases, with 14 bases between.

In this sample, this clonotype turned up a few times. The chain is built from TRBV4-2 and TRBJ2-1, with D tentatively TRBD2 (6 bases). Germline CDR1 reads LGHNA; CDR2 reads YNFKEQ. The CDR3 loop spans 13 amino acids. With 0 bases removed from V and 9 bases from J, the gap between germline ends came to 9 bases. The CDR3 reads CASSQDAGSEQFF. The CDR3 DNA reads TGTGCCAGCAGCCAAGATGCGGGAAGTGAGCAGTTCTTC.

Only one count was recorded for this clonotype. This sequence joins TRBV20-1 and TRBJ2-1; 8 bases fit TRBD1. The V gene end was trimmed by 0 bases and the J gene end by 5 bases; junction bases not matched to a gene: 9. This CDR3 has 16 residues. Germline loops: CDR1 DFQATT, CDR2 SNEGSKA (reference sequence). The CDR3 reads CSARERSGGLNNEQFF. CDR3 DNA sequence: TGCAGTGCTAGAGAGAGATCAGGGGGCCTTAACAATGAGCAGTTCTTC.

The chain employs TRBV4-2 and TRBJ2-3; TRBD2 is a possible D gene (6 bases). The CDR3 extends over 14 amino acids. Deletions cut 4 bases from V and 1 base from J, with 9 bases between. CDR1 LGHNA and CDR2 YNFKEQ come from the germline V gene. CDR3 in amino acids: CASSPRLGTDTQYF. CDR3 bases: TGTGCCAGCAGCCCGAGACTAGGCACAGATACGCAGTATTTT.

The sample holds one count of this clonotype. The CDR3 nucleotides are TGCGCCAGCAGCTTGGGGGACAATCAGCCCCAGCATTTT. Protein sequence: CASSLGDNQPQHF. The chain combines TRBV5-1 with TRBJ1-5; D call uncertain. The CDR3 covers 13 residues. Looked up from germline, CDR1 is SGHRS and CDR2 is YFSETQ. Deletions cut 0 bases from V and 3 bases from J, with 4 bases between.

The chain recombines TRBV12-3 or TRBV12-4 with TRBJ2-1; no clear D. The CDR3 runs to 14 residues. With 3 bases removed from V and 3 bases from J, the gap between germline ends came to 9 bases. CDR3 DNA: TGTGCCAGCAGTTTTCGGCAGATCTACAATGAGCAGTTCTTC. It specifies CASSFRQIYNEQFF.

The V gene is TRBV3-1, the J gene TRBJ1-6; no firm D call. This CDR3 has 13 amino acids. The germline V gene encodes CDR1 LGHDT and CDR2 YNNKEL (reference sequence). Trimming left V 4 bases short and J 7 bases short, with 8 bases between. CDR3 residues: CASSRASNSPLHF. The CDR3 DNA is TGTGCCAGCAGCCGGGCCTCCAATTCACCCCTCCACTTT.

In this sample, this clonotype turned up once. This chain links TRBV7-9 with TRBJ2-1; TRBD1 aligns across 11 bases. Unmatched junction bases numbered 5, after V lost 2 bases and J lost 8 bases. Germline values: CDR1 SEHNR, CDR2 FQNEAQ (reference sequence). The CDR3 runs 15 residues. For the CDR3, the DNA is TGTGCCAGCAGCTTATCGGGACAGGGGGGCGATGAGCAGTTCTTC. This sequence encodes CASSLSGQGGDEQFF.

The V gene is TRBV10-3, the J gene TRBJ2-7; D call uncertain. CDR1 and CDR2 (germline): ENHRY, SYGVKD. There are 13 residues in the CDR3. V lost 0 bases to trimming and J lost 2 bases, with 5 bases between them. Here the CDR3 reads CAISESAPYEQYF. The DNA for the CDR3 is TGTGCCATCAGTGAGTCTGCCCCCTACGAGCAGTACTTC.

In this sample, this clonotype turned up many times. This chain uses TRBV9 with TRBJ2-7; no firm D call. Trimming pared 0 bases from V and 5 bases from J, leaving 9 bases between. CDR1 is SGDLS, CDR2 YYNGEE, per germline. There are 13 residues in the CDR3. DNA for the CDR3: TGTGCCAGCAGCGTAGCTACGACAAACGAGCAGTACTTC. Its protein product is CASSVATTNEQYF.

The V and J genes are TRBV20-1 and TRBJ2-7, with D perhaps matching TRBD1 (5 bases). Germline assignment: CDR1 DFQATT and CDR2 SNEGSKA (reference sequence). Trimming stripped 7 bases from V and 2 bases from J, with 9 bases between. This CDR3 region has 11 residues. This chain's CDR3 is CSGQSPYEQYF. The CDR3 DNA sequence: TGCAGTGGACAGAGTCCCTACGAGCAGTACTTC.

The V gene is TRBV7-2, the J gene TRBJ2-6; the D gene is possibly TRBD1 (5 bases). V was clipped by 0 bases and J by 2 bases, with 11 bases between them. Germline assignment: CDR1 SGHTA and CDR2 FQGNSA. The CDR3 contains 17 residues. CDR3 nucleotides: TGTGCCAGCAGCTTAGCACAACAGGCTGCTGGGGCCAACGTCCTGACTTTC. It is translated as CASSLAQQAAGANVLTF.

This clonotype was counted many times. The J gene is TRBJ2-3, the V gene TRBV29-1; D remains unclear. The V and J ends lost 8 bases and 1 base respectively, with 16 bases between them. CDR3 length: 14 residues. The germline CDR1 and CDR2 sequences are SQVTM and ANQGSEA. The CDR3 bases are TGCAGCTCCCAAGGTTATATCCGCACAGATACGCAGTATTTT. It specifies CSSQGYIRTDTQYF.